One sample yielded the 27 T cell receptor beta chains listed below, sequenced in a study of blood T cell repertoires in COVID-19. The data were produced by immunoSEQ multiplex PCR, yet TCRdb's version contains in-frame clones alone and is incomplete. Of roughly 80,000 clones listed, less than 90% were seen once; the top ten hold about 5%. The sequenced material came from peripheral blood. These receptors all stem from a man in his fifties or sixties with active or convalescent COVID-19.

J is TRBJ1-6 and V is TRBV19; 8 bases agree with TRBD1. J gave up 3 bases and V 7 bases, and 11 bases lay outside the gene matches. The CDR3 extends over 17 amino acids. Germline assignment: CDR1 LNHDA and CDR2 SQIVND (reference sequence). The CDR3 sequence is CASTPRTGNNYNSPLHF. DNA for the CDR3: TGTGCCAGTACCCCCAGGACAGGGAACAACTATAATTCACCCCTCCACTTT. Supplemented by reference TRBV19 and TRBJ1-6, the full variable domain reads DGGITQSPKYLFRKEGQNVTLSCEQNLNHDAMYWYRQDPGQGLRLIYYSQIVNDFQKGDIAEGYSVSREKKESFPLTVTSAQKNPTAFYLCASTPRTGNNYNSPLHFGNGTRLTVT.

The table lists this clone with a few counts. The chain is built from TRBV25-1 and TRBJ1-3; 7 bases are a match to TRBD1. J was trimmed by 4 bases and V by 3 bases; bases with no gene match: 12. The CDR3 consists of 17 residues. The germline gives CDR1 MGHDK, CDR2 SYGVNS. CDR3 protein: CASSDLRGRSGGNTIYF. The CDR3 nucleotides read TGTGCCAGCAGTGATTTAAGGGGGCGCTCGGGCGGAAACACCATATATTTT.

The rearrangement joins TRBV14 to TRBJ1-1; D is undetermined. Trimming stripped 4 bases from V and 6 bases from J, with 9 bases between. Germline values: CDR1 SGHDN, CDR2 FVKESK. This CDR3 has 12 amino acids. CDR3 protein: CASSLGPPEAFF. In DNA form, the CDR3 reads TGTGCCAGCAGCCTGGGCCCCCCTGAAGCTTTCTTT.

This rearrangement joins TRBV7-2 to TRBJ2-7, with 10 bases aligning to TRBD1. J lost 5 bases, V lost 5 bases, and 12 bases had no gene match. This CDR3 has 16 residues. The germline CDR1 and CDR2 sequences are SGHTA and FQGNSA. The DNA for the CDR3 is TGTGCCAGCAGCCCGACTAGACAGGGGGCAGGGGACGAGCAGTACTTC. Residues: CASSPTRQGAGDEQYF.

This clone was found a few times. The chain couples TRBV15 to TRBJ1-4, with TRBD1 matching 7 bases. Germline V gene lookup returns CDR1 LNHNV and CDR2 YYDKDF (reference sequence). This CDR3 contains 15 residues. The junction had 8 bases not matched to a gene; V was cut back by 2 bases and J by 8 bases. In DNA form, the CDR3 reads TGTGCCACCAGCAGATCTGGGACAGCCGAGGAAAAACTGTTTTTT. This translates into CATSRSGTAEEKLFF.

The J gene is TRBJ2-3, the V gene TRBV6-5, with 12 bases fitting TRBD2. Germline CDR1 and CDR2: MNHEY and SVGAGI. Losses at the gene ends were 6 bases for V and 4 bases for J; bases not matched to a gene: 5. This CDR3 has 15 residues. The CDR3 spells CASRLLAGGADTQYF. The CDR3 DNA follows: TGTGCCAGCAGACTACTAGCGGGGGGCGCAGATACGCAGTATTTT.

CDR3 bases: TGTGCCAGCTCACCCGACAGGCACTACGAGCAGTACTTC. Translation: CASSPDRHYEQYF. V is TRBV18 and J is TRBJ2-7; TRBD1 is a possible D gene (6 bases). Trimming left V 3 bases short and J 3 bases short, with 9 bases between. The length of the CDR3 is 13 residues. The germline V gene encodes CDR1 KGHSH and CDR2 LQKENI.

V and J are TRBV6-2 or TRBV6-3 and TRBJ2-7; tentative D call: TRBD2 (6 bases). The CDR3 has 16 residues. Trimming removed 5 bases at V and 5 bases at J, with 22 bases between. Germline V gives CDR1 MNHEY, CDR2 SVGEGT. In nucleotides, the CDR3 is TGTGCCAGCAGTCGACTAGGGAACAGGCCGGGGGACGAGCAGTACTTC. This encodes CASSRLGNRPGDEQYF.

The table lists this clone with a count of one. This chain uses TRBV6-5 with TRBJ2-7; TRBD1 matches at 10 bases. The germline V gene encodes CDR1 MNHEY and CDR2 SVGAGI. The CDR3 length is 14 residues. Trimming at V came to 9 bases and at J to 0 bases, leaving 5 bases not matched to a gene. The CDR3 DNA reads TGTGCCAGTATAGACAGGGGGCGCTCCTACGAGCAGTACTTC. Residues: CASIDRGRSYEQYF.

This rearrangement joins TRBV29-1 to TRBJ1-4; 8 bases line up with TRBD1. This CDR3 has 14 residues. CDR1 is SQVTM and CDR2 is ANQGSEA in the germline V gene. V was pared by 3 bases and J by 5 bases, with 5 bases of the junction left unmatched. DNA of the CDR3: TGCAGCGTTGAGACAGGGGCTAAGAATGAAAAACTGTTTTTT. It translates to CSVETGAKNEKLFF.

The V and J genes are TRBV5-3 and TRBJ2-2; 7 positions match TRBD2. TRBV5-3 belongs to the ORF category, with a function that is uncertain. CDR3 length: 16 residues. V lost 0 bases and J lost 3; bases outside the gene matches: 5. For the CDR3, the DNA is TGTGCCAGAAGCTTGGGGCTAGCGGATTACACCGGGGAGCTGTTTTTT. It encodes CARSLGLADYTGELFF.

The chain combines TRBV4-2 with TRBJ2-3, with 9 bases aligning to TRBD1. Germline lookup yields CDR1 LGHNA and CDR2 YNFKEQ. With V trimmed by 4 bases and J by 8 bases, 13 bases remained unmatched. This CDR3 comprises 16 residues. The CDR3 loop reads CASSLPEGQGVGTQYF. DNA for the CDR3: TGTGCCAGCAGCCTTCCTGAGGGACAGGGTGTCGGTACGCAGTATTTT.

The rearrangement joins TRBV25-1 to TRBJ1-1, with D perhaps TRBD1 (5 bases). This CDR3 has 15 residues. Per the germline V gene, CDR1 is MGHDK and CDR2 is SYGVNS. Trimming took 6 bases from V and 6 from J, leaving 20 bases between them. Here the CDR3 reads CASSDPGTKVAEAFF. CDR3 bases: TGTGCCAGCAGCGATCCCGGGACTAAGGTCGCTGAAGCTTTCTTT.

The chain combines TRBV15 with TRBJ1-2, with 7 bases matching TRBD1. Germline V CDR1 and CDR2: LNHNV, YYDKDF (reference sequence). The length of the CDR3 is 15 residues. Unmatched junction bases numbered 3, after V lost 0 bases and J lost 2 bases. DNA of the CDR3: TGTGCCACCAGCAGAGAACAGGGGCCGAACTATGGCTACACCTTC. This encodes CATSREQGPNYGYTF.

The genes are TRBV5-1 and TRBJ1-2, with 7 bases matching TRBD1. Germline V gives CDR1 SGHRS, CDR2 YFSETQ. V trimming: 3 bases; J trimming: 7 bases; junction bases outside the gene matches: 6. This CDR3 comprises 13 residues. The CDR3 DNA reads as TGCGCCAGCAGCTCTACAGGGGTTGGTGGCTACACCTTC. Translating it yields CASSSTGVGGYTF.

The gene calls are TRBV7-8 and TRBJ2-6; no clear D gene. With 0 bases removed from V and 2 bases from J, the gap between germline ends came to 5 bases. The germline CDR1 and CDR2 sequences are SGHVS and FQNEAQ. This CDR3 has 15 residues. CDR3 amino acids: CASSLARAGANVLTF. The CDR3 nucleotides read TGTGCCAGCAGCTTAGCTCGGGCTGGGGCCAACGTCCTGACTTTC. Complete variable domain (other parts from reference TRBV7-8 and TRBJ2-6): GAGVSQSPRYKVAKRGQDVALRCDPISGHVSLFWYQQALGQGPEFLTYFQNEAQLDKSGLPSDRFFAERPEGSVSTLKIQRTQQEDSAVYLCASSLARAGANVLTFGAGSRLTVL.

V gene TRBV2 combines with J gene TRBJ1-2, with 10 bases that match TRBD1. CDR1 is SNHLY, CDR2 FYNNEI, per germline. Trimming removed 6 bases from V and 4 bases from J; junction bases left unmatched: 8. The CDR3 contains 15 residues. The CDR3 DNA reads TGTGCCAGCAGAATAGACAGGGGGCGAGCCTATGGCTACACCTTC. Its translation: CASRIDRGRAYGYTF.

This sequence joins TRBV7-9 and TRBJ1-6; D gene unclear. This CDR3 is built from 19 residues. Germline CDR1 SEHNR, CDR2 FQNEAQ (reference sequence). V was cut by 4 bases and J by 5 bases, with 24 bases left in between. The CDR3 here is CASSSSSGTGVSDNSPLHF. CDR3 in DNA: TGTGCCAGCAGCTCTTCGTCTGGAACCGGGGTTTCCGATAATTCACCCCTCCACTTT.

V usage is TRBV6-5 and J usage is TRBJ2-3, with 13 nucleotides matching TRBD2. V dropped 6 bases and J dropped 6; count of bases not matched to a gene: 6. CDR3 length: 15 amino acids. The germline V gene encodes CDR1 MNHEY and CDR2 SVGAGI. This chain's CDR3 is CASSPGLAGLDTQYF. The CDR3, as DNA: TGTGCCAGCAGCCCGGGACTAGCGGGGTTGGATACGCAGTATTTT.

J is TRBJ1-2 and V is TRBV27, with 7 bases that match TRBD1. The CDR3 covers 13 residues. Germline CDR1 is MNHEY and CDR2 is SMNVEV (reference sequence). Trimming took 4 bases from V and 14 from J; bases not matched to a gene: 13. CDR3 sequence (DNA): TGTGCCAGCAGTTCACATCCGACAGGGAAGAATACCTTC. This encodes CASSSHPTGKNTF.

CDR3 nucleotide sequence: TGTGCCAGCAGCTCAGAAGCCGGGACAGCTACCTACGAGCAGTACTTC. It codes for CASSSEAGTATYEQYF. This chain joins TRBV7-9 and TRBJ2-7; the match to TRBD1 covers 7 bases. The CDR3 loop spans 16 amino acids. V lost 4 bases and J lost 2; bases outside the gene matches: 11. Germline CDR1 and CDR2: SEHNR and FQNEAQ (reference sequence).

This sequence joins TRBV10-2 and TRBJ1-6, with D perhaps matching TRBD1 (5 bases). Deletions cut 8 bases from V and 5 bases from J, with 16 bases between. Germline V gene data show CDR1 as WSHSY and CDR2 as SAAADI. The CDR3 consists of 15 residues. The CDR3 here is CASLRGIPNNSPLHF. The CDR3 nucleotides are TGCGCCAGCCTCCGGGGGATTCCCAATAATTCACCCCTCCACTTT.

This clone came up a few times. V usage is TRBV19 and J usage is TRBJ1-2, with TRBD1 matching 9 bases. This CDR3 is 19 amino acids long. J gave up 0 bases and V 1 base, and 12 bases lay outside the gene matches. Germline V gene lookup returns CDR1 LNHDA and CDR2 SQIVND (reference sequence). Written as DNA, the CDR3 is TGTGCCAGTAGTATAGCCGGGACAGGGTGGCCCACAGCTAACTATGGCTACACCTTC. Its translation: CASSIAGTGWPTANYGYTF.

The chain combines TRBV7-9 with TRBJ2-5; 12 positions agree with TRBD2. Germline CDR1 is SEHNR and CDR2 is FQNEAQ (reference sequence). The CDR3 sequence is 18 residues long. The V and J ends lost 5 bases and 5 bases, in that order; junction bases with no gene match: 15. CDR3 in amino acids: CASSPRIASGGARETQYF. CDR3 DNA sequence: TGTGCCAGCAGCCCCCGGATAGCTAGCGGGGGGGCCAGGGAGACCCAGTACTTC.

The genes are TRBV2 and TRBJ2-4; D unresolved. Germline V gene lookup returns CDR1 SNHLY and CDR2 FYNNEI. This CDR3 has 14 residues. V gave up 6 bases and J gave up 4 bases, with 13 bases separating them. The CDR3 DNA follows: TGTGCCAGCAGCCTGACAAGTCCAAAAAACATTCAGTACTTC. The encoded protein is CASSLTSPKNIQYF.

V is TRBV10-2 and J is TRBJ2-1; possibly TRBD1 for D (6 bases). V lost 6 bases to trimming and J lost 6 bases, with 18 bases between them. Looked up from germline, CDR1 is WSHSY and CDR2 is SAAADI. The CDR3 is 15 amino acids. CDR3 sequence (DNA): TGCGCCAGCAGCCGTGAGACAGGTGGTTCCAATGAGCAGTTCTTC. Translating gives CASSRETGGSNEQFF.

CDR3 sequence: CASSPQQGARVGTEAFF. The CDR3 DNA follows: TGTGCCAGCTCACCTCAACAGGGGGCGAGGGTTGGCACTGAAGCTTTCTTT. The genes are TRBV18 and TRBJ1-1, with 9 positions matching TRBD1. The CDR3 has 17 residues. V dropped 3 bases and J dropped 4; count of bases not matched to a gene: 12. Germline V gives CDR1 KGHSH, CDR2 LQKENI.